This entry lists 26 T cell receptor beta chains sequenced from one sample in a study of technical replicates of blood from a handful of donors (dated by TCRdb to about 2017). Library construction relied on the immunoSEQ multiplex PCR assay. Imported from immuneACCESS, the table was reduced by TCRdb to in-frame sequences with V and J called. These copies leave out some clones; in studies compared against another copy, an unresolved V gene accounts for under half, and the cause of the remainder is not known. In this sample the table shows under 95,000 clones, about 95% of which occur a single time. The ten largest clones take up over 0.2% of the sample. What was sequenced was T cells isolated from PBMCs. The receptors shown here come from a human donor in good health.

This sequence joins TRBV5-8 and TRBJ1-1; tentatively, D is TRBD1 (5 bases). Between the trimmed V and J ends, which lost 0 bases and 6 bases, there was a span of 9 bases. The germline V gene encodes CDR1 SGHTS and CDR2 YDEGEE. The CDR3 runs 13 residues. The CDR3 sequence is CASSLVPGAEAFF. The CDR3 DNA sequence: TGTGCCAGCAGCTTGGTGCCGGGGGCTGAAGCTTTCTTT.

The J gene is TRBJ2-1, the V gene TRBV5-6, with a possible D match to TRBD2 (5 bases). The germline V and J ends were trimmed by 0 bases and 15 bases, with 16 bases remaining between them. Per the germline V gene, CDR1 is SGHDT and CDR2 is YYEEEE. The CDR3 is 13 amino acids. CDR3 in DNA: TGTGCCAGCAGCTTGGAGGTTCTAGCTACCCGGTTCTTC. Encoded protein: CASSLEVLATRFF.

The gene calls are TRBV6-5 and TRBJ1-5, with D possibly being TRBD1 (5 bases). Germline V gene data show CDR1 as MNHEY and CDR2 as SVGAGI. The CDR3 has 14 residues. V was shortened by 8 bases and J by 1 base, with 12 bases between the two germline ends. The CDR3: CASSNGGSNQPQHF. CDR3 bases: TGTGCCAGCTCCAACGGGGGGAGCAATCAGCCCCAGCATTTT.

The rearrangement joins TRBV11-2 to TRBJ1-1; 12 positions agree with TRBD1. With 4 bases clipped from V and 6 bases from J, the junction kept 9 bases outside the gene matches. Germline V gene sequence: CDR1 SGHAT, CDR2 FQNNGV. The CDR3 has 16 residues. The CDR3 here is CASSSPPGQGAPEAFF. CDR3 DNA: TGTGCCAGCAGCTCGCCTCCGGGACAGGGGGCCCCTGAAGCTTTCTTT.

This chain joins TRBV5-1 and TRBJ1-1; D not resolved. The germline gives CDR1 SGHRS, CDR2 YFSETQ. The CDR3 is made up of 14 amino acids. Trimming removed 0 bases at V and 1 base at J, with 7 bases between. The CDR3 DNA sequence: TGCGCCAGCAGCTTGGGAGGTCGGAACACTGAAGCTTTCTTT. Protein: CASSLGGRNTEAFF. Full variable domain (missing parts from reference TRBV5-1 and TRBJ1-1): KAGVTQTPRYLIKTRGQQVTLSCSPISGHRSVSWYQQTPGQGLQFLFEYFSETQRNKGNFPGRFSGRQFSNSRSEMNVSTLELGDSALYLCASSLGGRNTEAFFGQGTRLTVV.

The chain couples TRBV28 to TRBJ1-5; D not resolved. V was shortened by 5 bases and J by 7 bases, with 24 bases between the two germline ends. The CDR3 extends over 17 amino acids. The germline gives CDR1 MDHEN, CDR2 SYDVKM. CDR3 loop: CASSPSVAGRAGQPQHF. DNA of the CDR3: TGTGCCAGCAGTCCTTCCGTTGCTGGGAGGGCAGGCCAGCCCCAGCATTTT.

V is TRBV7-9 and J is TRBJ1-1; possible D gene TRBD1, 5 bases. CDR1 is SEHNR, CDR2 FQNEAQ, per germline (reference sequence). CDR3 length equals 11 residues. Trimming stripped 3 bases from V and 8 bases from J, with 7 bases between. The CDR3 loop is CASSLGGEAFF. In DNA form, the CDR3 reads TGTGCCAGCAGCTTGGGGGGAGAAGCTTTCTTT.

The chain recombines TRBV27 with TRBJ2-1, with 10 bases lining up with TRBD2. Germline loops: CDR1 MNHEY, CDR2 SMNVEV (reference sequence). V lost 10 bases and J lost 8; bases outside the gene matches: 11. The CDR3 spans 14 residues. The DNA for the CDR3 is TGTGCCACTACGAGCGGGAGGGCCGATGATGAGCAGTTCTTC. This sequence encodes CATTSGRADDEQFF.

The gene calls are TRBV6-4 and TRBJ1-2, with a tentative D call TRBD1 (5 bases). The CDR3 is 16 amino acids. In germline, CDR1 is MRHNA, CDR2 SNTAGT. V lost 2 bases, J lost 6 bases, and 19 bases lay in between. The CDR3 bases are TGTGCCAGCAGTGACCAACTTATTTCAGGGCTGGATGGCTACACCTTC. Translated, it gives CASSDQLISGLDGYTF.

There are a few counts of this clone. This chain joins TRBV11-2 and TRBJ2-5; a possible D gene is TRBD2 (6 bases). Germline V CDR1 and CDR2: SGHAT, FQNNGV. The CDR3 spans 15 residues. V was clipped by 5 bases and J by 3 bases, with 16 bases between them. CDR3 sequence: CASSAGLVVKETQYF. The CDR3 DNA reads TGTGCCAGCAGCGCGGGGCTTGTAGTGAAAGAGACCCAGTACTTC.

The rearrangement joins TRBV19 to TRBJ2-1, with D tentatively TRBD1 (6 bases). CDR3 size: 15 residues. Germline CDR1 and CDR2: LNHDA and SQIVND (reference sequence). With 3 bases removed from V and 9 bases from J, the gap between germline ends came to 18 bases. The CDR3 sequence is CASSITTGAGFEQFF. The CDR3 DNA reads TGTGCCAGTAGTATTACGACAGGTGCGGGCTTTGAGCAGTTCTTC.

The gene calls are TRBV6-1 and TRBJ2-5, with TRBD1 matching 7 bases. Germline V CDR1 and CDR2: MNHNS, SASEGT. The CDR3 sequence is 14 residues long. J was trimmed by 3 bases and V by 7 bases; bases with no gene match: 8. The CDR3 sequence is CASNTGATEETQYF. The CDR3 DNA sequence: TGTGCCAGCAATACAGGGGCGACAGAAGAGACCCAGTACTTC.

The chain joins TRBV27 to TRBJ2-5, with unresolved D. Trimming removed 0 bases from V and 0 bases from J, with 5 bases in between. This CDR3 contains 14 residues. Germline CDR1 is MNHEY and CDR2 is SMNVEV (reference sequence). CDR3 in amino acids: CASSLSPYQETQYF. The CDR3 nucleotides read TGTGCCAGCAGTTTATCCCCGTACCAAGAGACCCAGTACTTC.

The chain is built from TRBV5-1 and TRBJ2-1; 11 nucleotides align to TRBD2. V was pared by 8 bases and J by 3 bases, with 7 bases of the junction left unmatched. In germline, CDR1 is SGHRS, CDR2 YFSETQ. The CDR3 is 15 amino acids. CDR3 nucleotides: TGCGCCAGTACCAGACTAGCGGGACACTACAATGAGCAGTTCTTC. It translates to CASTRLAGHYNEQFF.

The V call is TRBV29-1, the J call TRBJ2-7; 9 positions agree with TRBD2. The CDR3 is made up of 16 amino acids. V dropped 2 bases and J dropped 6; count of bases not matched to a gene: 14. Germline V gives CDR1 SQVTM, CDR2 ANQGSEA. CDR3 amino acids: CSVESLLGGGGSEQYF. The CDR3 DNA reads TGCAGCGTTGAATCCCTTTTAGGCGGGGGGGGTAGCGAGCAGTACTTC.

V is TRBV9 and J is TRBJ2-2, with D possibly matching TRBD1 (5 bases). The CDR3 is 18 amino acids. Trimming pared 0 bases from V and 0 bases from J, leaving 15 bases between. Germline V gene sequence: CDR1 SGDLS, CDR2 YYNGEE. CDR3: CASSVGSSGLANTGELFF. CDR3 nucleotides: TGTGCCAGCAGCGTAGGGTCCTCAGGGCTTGCGAACACCGGGGAGCTGTTTTTT.

The chain links TRBV27 to TRBJ2-3; TRBD2 aligns across 9 bases. Germline V gene sequence: CDR1 MNHEY, CDR2 SMNVEV (reference sequence). The CDR3 runs 14 residues. J lost 4 bases, V lost 5 bases, and 4 bases had no gene match. The CDR3 region has the DNA TGTGCCAGCAGTCTAGCGGGGCCCCCAGATACGCAGTATTTT. It translates to CASSLAGPPDTQYF.

The CDR3 region is CSVEIVIDDKAFF. The CDR3 coding sequence is TGCAGCGTTGAGATCGTAATTGACGACAAAGCTTTCTTT. The chain combines TRBV29-1 with TRBJ1-1; D uncertain. Trimming removed 3 bases from V and 9 bases from J, with 17 bases in between. The CDR3 sequence is 13 residues long. Germline CDR1 and CDR2: SQVTM and ANQGSEA.

This sequence joins TRBV2 and TRBJ1-2; D gene unclear. The CDR3 length is 16 residues. From germline, CDR1 is SNHLY and CDR2 FYNNEI. V lost 4 bases to trimming and J lost 1 base, with 16 bases between them. CDR3 coding DNA: TGTGCCAGCAGTGTAGGGAGGTCTCCATTTAACTATGGCTACACCTTC. This codes for CASSVGRSPFNYGYTF.

The chain is built from TRBV7-6 and TRBJ1-1; 9 bases align to TRBD1. The germline gives CDR1 SGHVS, CDR2 FNYEAQ. The CDR3 covers 15 residues. V was pared by 4 bases and J by 1 base, with 4 bases of the junction left unmatched. In nucleotides, the CDR3 is TGTGCCAGCAGCTCCCGACAGGGGGGGAACACTGAAGCTTTCTTT. Residues: CASSSRQGGNTEAFF.

V is TRBV5-1 and J is TRBJ2-7; D is unresolved. CDR1 is SGHRS, CDR2 YFSETQ, per germline. Trimming removed 0 bases at V and 2 bases at J, with 9 bases between. CDR3 length: 14 residues. CDR3 in DNA: TGCGCCAGCAGCTTGGTGGCAAATCCCTACGAGCAGTACTTC. This translates into CASSLVANPYEQYF.

V gene TRBV29-1 combines with J gene TRBJ2-3, with D tentatively TRBD1 (6 bases). The CDR3 is made up of 15 amino acids. Germline V lookup: CDR1 SQVTM, CDR2 ANQGSEA. Trimming took off 6 bases at V and 0 bases at J, with 16 bases between the two ends. DNA of the CDR3: TGCAGCGTGGTATCTAACAGGGTTAGCACAGATACGCAGTATTTT. Translating gives CSVVSNRVSTDTQYF.

Worth noting for this clone: An end of the junction differs from the germline gene, which may be a read error. The chain couples TRBV7-3 to TRBJ2-1, with D possibly being TRBD2 (5 bases). There are 16 residues in the CDR3. Germline CDR1 SGHTA, CDR2 FQGTGA. The chain's CDR3 is CASSVTPGNPYNEQFF. CDR3 nucleotides: TGTGCCAGCAGCGTAACCCCGGGGAACCCTTACAATGAGCAGTTCTTC.

This rearrangement joins TRBV5-6 to TRBJ2-7; no definite D call. Germline values: CDR1 SGHDT, CDR2 YYEEEE. Between the trimmed V and J ends, which lost 2 bases and 2 bases, there was a span of 20 bases. CDR3 length: 17 amino acids. The CDR3 is CASSFVRGGEEPYEQYF. In DNA form, the CDR3 reads TGTGCCAGCAGCTTCGTCCGAGGTGGCGAAGAACCCTACGAGCAGTACTTC.

This rearrangement joins TRBV15 to TRBJ2-1; D might be TRBD2 (6 bases). V was clipped by 0 bases and J by 4 bases, with 13 bases between them. CDR1 and CDR2 (germline): LNHNV, YYDKDF (reference sequence). CDR3 length: 16 residues. CDR3 nucleotides: TGTGCCACCAGCAGAGACGGGGGATTCGGGTACAATGAGCAGTTCTTC. Protein sequence: CATSRDGGFGYNEQFF.

This chain connects TRBV27 to TRBJ1-1; tentative D call: TRBD1 (5 bases). The CDR3 runs to 14 residues. The germline gives CDR1 MNHEY, CDR2 SMNVEV (reference sequence). The V gene lost 7 bases and the J gene lost 8 bases, with 20 bases spanning the gap. CDR3 DNA: TGTGCCAGCACTCCCCACAGGAATCAGGAGGAAGCTTTCTTT. It codes for CASTPHRNQEEAFF.